The rows below give T cell receptor beta chains drawn from one sample of a study of graft-versus-host responses after intestinal transplantation. No cognate antigen is known for these TCRs. Sequenced by immunoSEQ multiplex PCR; TCRdb stores in-frame clones only, minus some. The repertoire holds around 130,000 clones, with approximately 90% as singletons. The source was unstimulated CD4+ T cells sorted from spleen or lymph node cells, collected before intestinal transplant. The receptors stem from a human donor who received an intestinal transplant. CDR3s include the opening cysteine and the closing phenylalanine or tryptophan. The D gene is left open where the match is weak.

J,V,D,CDR3,DNA
TRBJ2-3,TRBV7-2,.,CASSFASDTQYF,TGTGCCAGCAGCTTTGCGTCGGATACGCAGTATTTT
TRBJ2-3,TRBV29-1,TRBD2,CSGGGGTDTQYF,TGCAGCGGTGGGGGGGGCACAGATACGCAGTATTTT
TRBJ1-1,TRBV7-9,.,CASSFSRGANTEAFF,TGTGCCAGCAGCTTCTCGAGGGGGGCGAACACTGAAGCTTTCTTT
TRBJ1-2,TRBV6-6,.,CASSSSLKAYGYTF,TGTGCCAGCAGTTCCTCCCTCAAAGCCTATGGCTACACCTTC
TRBJ1-2,TRBV18,.,CASSPTGQDTGGYTF,TGTGCCAGCTCACCGACGGGACAAGATACGGGTGGCTACACCTTC
TRBJ1-5,TRBV7-8,.,CASSRNLQGSQHF,TGTGCCAGCAGCCGAAATCTCCAGGGTTCCCAGCATTTT
TRBJ2-7,TRBV4-2,.,CASSRHRDPGEEQYF,TGTGCCAGCAGCCGGCACCGGGACCCCGGAGAAGAGCAGTACTTC
TRBJ1-1,TRBV7-9,TRBD1,CASSLGGGNTEAFF,TGTGCCAGCAGCCTTGGAGGGGGCAACACTGAAGCTTTCTTT
TRBJ2-5,TRBV10-3,TRBD2,CAISEWRAGGPQETQYF,TGTGCCATCAGTGAATGGAGAGCGGGGGGACCTCAAGAGACCCAGTACTTC
TRBJ2-1,TRBV6-6,.,CASTNSGPGYEQFF,TGTGCCAGCACTAACTCAGGTCCCGGCTATGAGCAGTTCTTC
TRBJ2-3,TRBV5-1,.,CASKKQSVSTDTQYF,TGCGCCAGCAAAAAGCAATCAGTAAGCACAGATACGCAGTATTTT
TRBJ2-3,TRBV5-1,TRBD2,CASSPGGLGGGALDTQYF,TGCGCCAGCAGCCCTGGAGGGTTGGGCGGGGGGGCCTTAGATACGCAGTATTTT
TRBJ2-7,TRBV19,TRBD1,CASSLKGGSSYEQYF,TGTGCCAGTAGTTTAAAAGGGGGCTCCTCCTACGAGCAGTACTTC